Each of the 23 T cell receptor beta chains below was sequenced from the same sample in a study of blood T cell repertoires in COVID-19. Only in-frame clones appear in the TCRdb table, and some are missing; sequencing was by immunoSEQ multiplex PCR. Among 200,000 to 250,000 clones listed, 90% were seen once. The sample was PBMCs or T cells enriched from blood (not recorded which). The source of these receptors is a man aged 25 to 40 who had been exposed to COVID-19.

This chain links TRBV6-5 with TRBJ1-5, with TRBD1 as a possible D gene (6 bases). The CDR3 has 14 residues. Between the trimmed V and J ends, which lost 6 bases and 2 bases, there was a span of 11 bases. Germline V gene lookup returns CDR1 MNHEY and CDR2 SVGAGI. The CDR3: CASRDSGRNQPQHF. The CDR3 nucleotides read TGTGCCAGCAGGGACAGCGGCCGCAATCAGCCCCAGCATTTT.

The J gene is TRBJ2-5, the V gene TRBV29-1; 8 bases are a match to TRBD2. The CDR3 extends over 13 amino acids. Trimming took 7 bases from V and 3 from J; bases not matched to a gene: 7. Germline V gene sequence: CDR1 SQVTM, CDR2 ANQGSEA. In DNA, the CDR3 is TGCAGCGGAGGGACTAGGTTAAAAGAGACCCAGTACTTC. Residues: CSGGTRLKETQYF.

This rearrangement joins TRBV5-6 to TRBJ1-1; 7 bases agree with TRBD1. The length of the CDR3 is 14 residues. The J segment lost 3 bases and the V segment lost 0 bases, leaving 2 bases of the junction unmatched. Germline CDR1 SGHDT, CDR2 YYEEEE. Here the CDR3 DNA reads TGTGCCAGCAGCTTGGTTGACAGGGACACTGAAGCTTTCTTT. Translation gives CASSLVDRDTEAFF.

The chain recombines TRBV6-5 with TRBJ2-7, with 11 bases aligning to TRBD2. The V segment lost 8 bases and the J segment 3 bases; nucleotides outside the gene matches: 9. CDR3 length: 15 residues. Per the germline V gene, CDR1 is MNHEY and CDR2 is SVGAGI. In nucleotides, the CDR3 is TGTGCCAGCCAGGGGGCTCTAGCGGGGGGCTACGAGCAGTACTTC. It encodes CASQGALAGGYEQYF.

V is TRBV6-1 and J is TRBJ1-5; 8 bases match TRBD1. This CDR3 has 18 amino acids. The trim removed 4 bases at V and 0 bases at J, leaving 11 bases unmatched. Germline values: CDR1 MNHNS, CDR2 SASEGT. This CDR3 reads CASSGRTGTLYSNQPQHF. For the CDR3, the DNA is TGTGCCAGCAGTGGGCGGACAGGGACCTTGTATAGCAATCAGCCCCAGCATTTT.

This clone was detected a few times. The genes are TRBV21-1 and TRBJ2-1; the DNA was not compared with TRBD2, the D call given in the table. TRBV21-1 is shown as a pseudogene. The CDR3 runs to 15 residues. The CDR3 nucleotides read TGTGCCAGCACCCCCACGGGGGGGTCCTACAATGAGCAGTTCTTC. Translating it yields CASTPTGGSYNEQFF.

Here the CDR3 DNA reads TGCGCCAGCAGATATAAAGAGGGGGTGACTCGCACAGATACGCAGTATTTT. This encodes CASRYKEGVTRTDTQYF. V and J are TRBV10-1 and TRBJ2-3, with a weak D call TRBD1 (6 bases). There are 17 residues in the CDR3. CDR1 is WNHNN and CDR2 is SYGVQD in the germline V gene (reference sequence). The V and J ends lost 6 bases and 1 base respectively, with 20 bases between them.

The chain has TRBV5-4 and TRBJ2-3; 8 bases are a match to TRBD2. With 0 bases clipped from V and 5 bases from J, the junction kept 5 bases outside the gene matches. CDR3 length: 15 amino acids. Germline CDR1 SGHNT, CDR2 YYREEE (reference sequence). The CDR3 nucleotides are TGTGCCAGCAGCTTGGACCCCGGGACTAGAGATACGCAGTATTTT. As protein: CASSLDPGTRDTQYF. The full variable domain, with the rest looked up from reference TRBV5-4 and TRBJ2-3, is ETGVTQSPTHLIKTRGQQVTLRCSSQSGHNTVSWYQQALGQGPQFIFQYYREEENGRGNFPPRFSGLQFPNYSSELNVNALELDDSALYLCASSLDPGTRDTQYFGPGTRLTVL.

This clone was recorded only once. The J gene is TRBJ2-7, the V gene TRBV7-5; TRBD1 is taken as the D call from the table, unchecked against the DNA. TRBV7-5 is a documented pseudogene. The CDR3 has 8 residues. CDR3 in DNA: TGTGTCAGAAGCTCGAAGGGGTTC. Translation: CVRSSKGF.

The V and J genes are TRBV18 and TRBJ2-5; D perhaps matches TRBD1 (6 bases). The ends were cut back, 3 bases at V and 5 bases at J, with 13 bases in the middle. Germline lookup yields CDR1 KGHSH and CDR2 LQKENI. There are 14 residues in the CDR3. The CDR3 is CASSPSGQGETQYF. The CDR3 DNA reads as TGTGCCAGCTCACCGTCAGGCCAGGGGGAGACCCAGTACTTC.

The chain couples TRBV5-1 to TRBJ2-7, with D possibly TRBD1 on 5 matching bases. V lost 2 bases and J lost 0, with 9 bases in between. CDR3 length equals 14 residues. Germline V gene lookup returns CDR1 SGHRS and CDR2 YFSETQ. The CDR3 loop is CASSLRGLSYEQYF. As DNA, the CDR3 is TGCGCCAGCAGCTTAAGGGGTCTCTCCTACGAGCAGTACTTC.

CDR3 amino acids: CASSHWTGRSYEQYF. DNA for the CDR3: TGTGCCAGCAGCCACTGGACAGGGAGATCCTACGAGCAGTACTTC. The chain is built from TRBV7-2 and TRBJ2-7; 8 bases are a match to TRBD1. CDR3 length: 15 residues. In germline, CDR1 is SGHTA, CDR2 FQGNSA. V shed 5 bases, J shed 1 base, and the junction held 7 bases outside the gene matches.

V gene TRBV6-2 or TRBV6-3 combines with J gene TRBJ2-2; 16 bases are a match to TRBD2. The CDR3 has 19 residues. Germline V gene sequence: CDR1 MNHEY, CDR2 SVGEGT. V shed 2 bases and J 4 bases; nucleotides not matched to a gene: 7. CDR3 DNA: TGTGCCAGCAGTTACCCGGGACTAGCGGGGGGGCGAATCACCGGGGAGCTGTTTTTT. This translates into CASSYPGLAGGRITGELFF.

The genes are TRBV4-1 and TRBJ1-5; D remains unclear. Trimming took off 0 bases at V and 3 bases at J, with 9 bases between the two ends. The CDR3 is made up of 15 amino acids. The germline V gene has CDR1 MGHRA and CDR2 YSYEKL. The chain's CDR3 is CASSQDAHTNQPQHF. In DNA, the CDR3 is TGCGCCAGCAGCCAAGATGCACACACCAATCAGCCCCAGCATTTT.

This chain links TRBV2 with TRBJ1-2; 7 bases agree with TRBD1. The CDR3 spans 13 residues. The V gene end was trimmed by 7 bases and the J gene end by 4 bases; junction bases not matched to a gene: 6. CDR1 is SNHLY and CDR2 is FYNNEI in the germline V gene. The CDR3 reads CASTPGQFYGYTF. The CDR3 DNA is TGTGCCAGCACACCGGGACAGTTCTATGGCTACACCTTC.

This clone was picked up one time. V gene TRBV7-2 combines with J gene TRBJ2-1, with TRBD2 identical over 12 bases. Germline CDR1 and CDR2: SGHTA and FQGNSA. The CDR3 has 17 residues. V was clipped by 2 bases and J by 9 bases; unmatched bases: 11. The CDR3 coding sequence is TGTGCCAGCAGCTTATTCCTAGCGGGGGGGTATGCCGGTGAGCAGTTCTTC. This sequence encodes CASSLFLAGGYAGEQFF.

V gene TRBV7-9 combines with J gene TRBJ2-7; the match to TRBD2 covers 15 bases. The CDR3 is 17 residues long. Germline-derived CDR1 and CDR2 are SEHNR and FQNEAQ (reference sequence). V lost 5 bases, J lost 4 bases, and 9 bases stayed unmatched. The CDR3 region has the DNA TGTGCCAGCAGCGATAGAGGACTAGCGGGGGGGCCTTACGAGCAGTACTTC. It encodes CASSDRGLAGGPYEQYF.

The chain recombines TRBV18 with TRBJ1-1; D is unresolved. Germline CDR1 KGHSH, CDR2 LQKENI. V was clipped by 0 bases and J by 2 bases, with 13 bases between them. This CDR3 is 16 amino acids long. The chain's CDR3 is CASSPPLAGLNTEAFF. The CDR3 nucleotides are TGTGCCAGCTCACCACCTCTTGCAGGACTAAACACTGAAGCTTTCTTT.

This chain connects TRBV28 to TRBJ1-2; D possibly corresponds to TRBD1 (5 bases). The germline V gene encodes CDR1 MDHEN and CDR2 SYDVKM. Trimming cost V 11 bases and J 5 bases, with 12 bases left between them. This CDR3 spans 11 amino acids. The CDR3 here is CASREGYGYTF. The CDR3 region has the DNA TGTGCCTCGAGGGAGGGGTATGGCTACACCTTC.

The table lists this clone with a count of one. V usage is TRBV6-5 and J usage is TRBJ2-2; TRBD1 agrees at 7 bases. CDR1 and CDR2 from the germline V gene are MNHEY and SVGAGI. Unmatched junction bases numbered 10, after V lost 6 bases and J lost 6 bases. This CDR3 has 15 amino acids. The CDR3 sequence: CASRLGQVGAGELFF. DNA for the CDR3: TGTGCCAGCAGACTCGGACAGGTAGGGGCCGGGGAGCTGTTTTTT.

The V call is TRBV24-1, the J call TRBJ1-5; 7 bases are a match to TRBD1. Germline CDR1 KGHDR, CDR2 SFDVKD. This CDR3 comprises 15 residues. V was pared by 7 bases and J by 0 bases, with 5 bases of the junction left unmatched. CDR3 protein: CATRRQGGSNQPQHF. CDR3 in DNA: TGTGCCACCAGAAGACAGGGAGGTAGCAATCAGCCCCAGCATTTT.

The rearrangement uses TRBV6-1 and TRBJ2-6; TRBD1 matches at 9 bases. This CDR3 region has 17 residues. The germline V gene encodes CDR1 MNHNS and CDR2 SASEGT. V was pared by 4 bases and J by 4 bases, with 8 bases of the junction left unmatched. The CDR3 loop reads CASSGTGGPGGANVLTF. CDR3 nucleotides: TGTGCCAGCAGTGGTACAGGGGGCCCGGGCGGGGCCAACGTCCTGACTTTC.

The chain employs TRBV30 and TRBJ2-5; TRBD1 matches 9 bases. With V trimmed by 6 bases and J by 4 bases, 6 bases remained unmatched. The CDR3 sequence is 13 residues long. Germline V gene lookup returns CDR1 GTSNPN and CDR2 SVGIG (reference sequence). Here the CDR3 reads CACSTGGAETQYF. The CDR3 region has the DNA TGTGCCTGTTCGACAGGGGGGGCAGAGACCCAGTACTTC.